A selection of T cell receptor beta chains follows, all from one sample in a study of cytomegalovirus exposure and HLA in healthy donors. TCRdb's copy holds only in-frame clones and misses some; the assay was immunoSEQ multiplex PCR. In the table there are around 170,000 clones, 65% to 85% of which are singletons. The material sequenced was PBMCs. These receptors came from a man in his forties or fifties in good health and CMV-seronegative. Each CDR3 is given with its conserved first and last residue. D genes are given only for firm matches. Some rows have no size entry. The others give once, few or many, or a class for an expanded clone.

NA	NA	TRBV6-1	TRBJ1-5	TGTGCCAGCAGTACACAGGGCAATCAGCCCCAGCATTTT	CASSTQGNQPQHF
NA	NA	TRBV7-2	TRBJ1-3	TGTGCCAGCAGCTCCCGTCGGACCCGGGACTCCTCTGGAAACACCATATATTTT	CASSSRRTRDSSGNTIYF
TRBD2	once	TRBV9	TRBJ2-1	TGTGCCAGCAGCGTAGCGGGGCGGGGGGCGGATGAGCAGTTCTTC	CASSVAGRGADEQFF
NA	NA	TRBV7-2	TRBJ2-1	TGTGCCAGCAGCCCCCTGCCCCAGGGAGGCGAGCAGTTCTTC	CASSPLPQGGEQFF
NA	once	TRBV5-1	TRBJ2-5	TGCGCCAGCAGCCCCGAGACAGGCGAGCGGGAGACCCAGTACTTC	CASSPETGERETQYF
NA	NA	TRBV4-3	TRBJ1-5	TGCGCCAGCAGCCCTACGGGGAATAGCAATCAGCCCCAGCATTTT	CASSPTGNSNQPQHF
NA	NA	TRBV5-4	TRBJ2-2	TGTGCCAGCAGCATCTCACTCGACAGGAACACCGGGGAGCTGTTTTTT	CASSISLDRNTGELFF
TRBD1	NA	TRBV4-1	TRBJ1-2	TGCGCCAGCAGCCAAGGTGGACAGGGCGCACTCTATGGCTACACCTTC	CASSQGGQGALYGYTF
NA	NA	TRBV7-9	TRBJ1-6	TGTGCCAGCAGCTTAGGAACAGGGCGTAATTCACCCCTCCACTTT	CASSLGTGRNSPLHF
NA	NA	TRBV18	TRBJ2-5	TGTGCCAGCTCACGCCTCGACGGGTACCAAGAGACCCAGTACTTC	CASSRLDGYQETQYF
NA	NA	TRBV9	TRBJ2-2	TGTGCCAGCAGCGTAGTGTTACAGGTTCTGTTTTTT	CASSVVLQVLFF
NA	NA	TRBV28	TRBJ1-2	TGTGCCAGCAGCCTCAGGGGTACCTATGGCTACACCTTC	CASSLRGTYGYTF
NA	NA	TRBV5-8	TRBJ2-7	TGTGCCAGCACCAGACAGGACTACGAGCAGTACTTC	CASTRQDYEQYF
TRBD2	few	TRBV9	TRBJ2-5	TGTGCCAGCAGCGTTAGCGGGGGGGCCGGAGAGACCCAGTACTTC	CASSVSGGAGETQYF
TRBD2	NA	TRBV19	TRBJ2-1	TGTGCCAGTAGTATAGATAGCGGGGCTAGGTACAATGAGCAGTTCTTC	CASSIDSGARYNEQFF
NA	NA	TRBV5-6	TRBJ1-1	TGTGCCAGCAGCTTGGCGAACATGAACACTGAAGCTTTCTTT	CASSLANMNTEAFF
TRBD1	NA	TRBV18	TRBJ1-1	TGTGCCAGCTCACTGGGACAGGGCACTGAAGCTTTCTTT	CASSLGQGTEAFF
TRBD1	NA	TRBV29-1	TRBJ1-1	TGCAGCGCTAACCGAGGACAGGGGGCTTCTGAAGCTTTCTTT	CSANRGQGASEAFF
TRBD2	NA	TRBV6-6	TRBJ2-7	TGTGCCAGCAGTTACAAGCGTAGCGGGTCCATCTACGAGCAGTACTTC	CASSYKRSGSIYEQYF
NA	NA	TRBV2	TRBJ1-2	TGTGCCAGCAGAGATGCGGTATTCCTTGACGGCTACACCTTC	CASRDAVFLDGYTF
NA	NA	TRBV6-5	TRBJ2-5	TGTGCCAGCAGTTACGAATTACCCGACGGGGGAGAGACCCAGTACTTC	CASSYELPDGGETQYF
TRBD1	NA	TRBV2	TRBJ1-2	TGTGCCAGCAGTGAGAACAGGGGCTCCTATGGCTACACCTTC	CASSENRGSYGYTF
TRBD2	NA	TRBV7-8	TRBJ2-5	TGTGCCAGCAGCAATAGAGGGCGGGAGAGACAAGAGACCCAGTACTTC	CASSNRGRERQETQYF
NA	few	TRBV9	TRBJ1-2	TGTGCCAGCAGCGTGGGCGGGGCAAACTATGGCTACACCTTC	CASSVGGANYGYTF
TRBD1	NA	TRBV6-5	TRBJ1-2	TGTGCCAGCAGTGAGACAGGGGGCTATGGCTACACCTTC	CASSETGGYGYTF
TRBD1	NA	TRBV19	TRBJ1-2	TGTGCCAGTAGTATCGAGACAGGGCGTAACTATGGCTACACCTTC	CASSIETGRNYGYTF
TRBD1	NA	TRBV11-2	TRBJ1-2	TGTGCCAGCAGCCCCATCCTGGACAGGGGGAATGCTTATGGCTACACCTTC	CASSPILDRGNAYGYTF
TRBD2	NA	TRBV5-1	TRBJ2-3	TGCGCCAGCAGCTTGGGGGCCCTAGCGGGCCCTTGGGATACGCAGTATTTT	CASSLGALAGPWDTQYF
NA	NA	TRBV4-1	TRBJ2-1	TGCGCCAGCAGCCAAGAGGGAACAGGGTTAAATGAGCAGTTCTTC	CASSQEGTGLNEQFF
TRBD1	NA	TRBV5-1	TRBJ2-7	TGCGCCAGCAGGGCCGGGACAGGGGGCGAGCAGTACTTC	CASRAGTGGEQYF
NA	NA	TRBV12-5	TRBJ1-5	TGTGCTAGTGGTTGGCATGACGGGACATATAGCAATCAGCCCCAGCATTTT	CASGWHDGTYSNQPQHF
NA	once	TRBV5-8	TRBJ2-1	TGTGCCAGCAGCTTGGTGTCCGGGTATCCCAATGAGCAGTTCTTC	CASSLVSGYPNEQFF
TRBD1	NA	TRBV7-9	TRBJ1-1	TGTTCCAGCAGCCCAGCGGGGGACAGGGGTTTCTTT	CSSSPAGDRGFF
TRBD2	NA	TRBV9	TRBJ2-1	TGTGCCAGCAGCGCCTTAGCGGGGGGATACAATGAGCAGTTCTTC	CASSALAGGYNEQFF
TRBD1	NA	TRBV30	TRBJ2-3	TGTGCCTGGAGCTCGGGGGACAGGGCTACTCAAGATACGCAGTATTTT	CAWSSGDRATQDTQYF
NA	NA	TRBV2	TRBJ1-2	TGTGCCAGCAGTAGCAGGGGTGTTGACTATGGCTACACCTTC	CASSSRGVDYGYTF
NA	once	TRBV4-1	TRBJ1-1	TGCGCCAGCAGCCCATATCAGGGAAAGGCTGAAGCTTTCTTT	CASSPYQGKAEAFF
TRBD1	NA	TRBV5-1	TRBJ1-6	TGCGCCAGCAGCTCCGGGACAGGGATCGGGTCACCCCTCCACTTT	CASSSGTGIGSPLHF
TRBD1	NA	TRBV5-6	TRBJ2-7	TGTGCCAGCAGCTTGTTGGCCAGGGGGCCTTCCTACGAGCAGTACTTC	CASSLLARGPSYEQYF
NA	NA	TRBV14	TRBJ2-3	TGTGCCAGCAGCCAGGGTTTCAGGGGCGCAGACCCCGCAGATACGCAGTATTTT	CASSQGFRGADPADTQYF
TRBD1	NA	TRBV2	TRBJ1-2	TGTGCCAGCAGTCGGACAGGGTTCGGCTACACCTTC	CASSRTGFGYTF
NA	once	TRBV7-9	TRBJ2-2	TGTTCCAGCAGCTGGAGACGGGGTCCCGGGGAGCTGTTTTTT	CSSSWRRGPGELFF
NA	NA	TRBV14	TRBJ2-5	TGTGCCAGCAGCCAAGATCCCGGAGCCCAAGAGACCCAGTACTTC	CASSQDPGAQETQYF
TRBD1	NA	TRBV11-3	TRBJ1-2	TGTGCCAGCAGCCCCGAACAGGGGGCAGGGGGCTACACCTTC	CASSPEQGAGGYTF
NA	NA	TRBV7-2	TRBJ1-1	TGTGCCAGCAGCTTAGCGTTTCAGGGTTGGGAGAACACTGAAGCTTTCTTT	CASSLAFQGWENTEAFF
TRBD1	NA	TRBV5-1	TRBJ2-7	TGCGCCAGCAGCTCACAGGGGGCCTGGGACGAGCAGTACTTC	CASSSQGAWDEQYF
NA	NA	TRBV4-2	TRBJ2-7	TGTGCCAGCAGCCAAGTTTCGACTAGTAGATTCGGCGAGCAGTACTTC	CASSQVSTSRFGEQYF
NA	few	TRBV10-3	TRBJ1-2	TGTGCCATCAGTGAGGACAGCAACTATGGCTACACCTTC	CAISEDSNYGYTF
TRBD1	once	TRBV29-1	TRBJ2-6	TGCAGCGGTCAGGGGGCTGGGGCCAACGTCCTGACTTTC	CSGQGAGANVLTF
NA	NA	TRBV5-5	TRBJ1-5	TGTGCCAGCAGCCGAAAAGGGGGAGATGATCAGCCCCAGCATTTT	CASSRKGGDDQPQHF